This T cell receptor (beta chain) was identified in a study of CD8+ T cells in alopecia areata (dated by TCRdb to 2017 to 2018). Study-level background: The treated patients took part in an open-label pilot trial in which moderate-to-severe alopecia areata was treated with oral tofacitinib at 5 to 10 mg twice daily. TCRbeta CDR3 regions were amplified by immunoSEQ multiplex PCR using 35 Vbeta forward and 13 Jbeta reverse primers. Tofacitinib was administered for 6 to 18 months, and 6 months of follow-up off drug were then conducted to assess delayed response and recurrence. Clonality in the scalp was compared among normal scalp (n=4), patchy alopecia areata scalp (n=8), and alopecia totalis/universalis scalp (n=8). Scalp tissue and sorted CD4+ and CD8+ peripheral blood T cells from patchy and totalis/universalis alopecia areata patients and from healthy controls were covered by human TCRbeta sequencing. In both human patients and the C3H/HeJ mouse model, the study applied high-throughput TCRbeta sequencing to look at T cell clonal expansion in alopecia areata. RNA came from the PAXgene miRNA kit for fixed scalp, the miRNeasy kit for PBMCs, and the RNeasy kit for mouse skin. Tofacitinib-treated patients had biopsies at baseline and at 4 and 24 weeks of treatment, with a later scalp biopsy in several patients.

Concerning this clone itself: Its cognate antigen has yet to be identified. No base quality information exists; no much larger clone differs at one position.

The sample's time point label, decoded: baseline before oral tofacitinib. Peripheral blood and lesional scalp punch biopsies were obtained from patients with alopecia areata. PBMCs were isolated by density centrifugation and stained for CD3, CD4 and CD8, after which CD4+ and CD8+ T cells were sorted on a FACSAria. Overall study results and their limits: Resident alphabeta T cells in normal human skin are also sequenced, complicating scalp TCR repertoire analysis, unlike mouse skin dominated by gammadelta T cells. Compared with mice, TCR sequences shared between patients were less clear, possibly partly because of HLA diversity across the patient population. Compared with normal scalp, lesional scalp had higher clonality and more expanded CD8+ clones, particularly in alopecia totalis/universalis, a pattern that suggests antigenic drive.

The CDR3 starts with the cysteine, ends with the phenylalanine, and has 12 residues. Only the CDR3 part of the read is kept: 36 bases, read in frame from the first base. V and J are truncated by 5 bases and 5 bases respectively, leaving an intervening sequence of 10 bases. CDR1 is given as SGHAT and CDR2 as FQDESV, both from the germline V gene (reference sequence). The library was produced with the immunoSEQ multiplex PCR assay. RNA was extracted from all samples and reverse transcribed into cDNA as template for TCR sequencing. First-strand cDNA was synthesized with SuperScript III using a 2:1 mix of oligo-dT and random hexamers. A synthetic immune receptor repertoire was used to gauge amplification bias, and whatever bias remained was removed computationally. In the source study's methods: Raw reads were preprocessed for error removal, and CDR3 was defined according to IMGT conventions as running from the conserved cysteine to phenylalanine. To get clonality, Shannon entropy was normalized by log2 of the number of productive unique TCRs and the result was subtracted from 1. CD4 or CD8 identity of scalp clones was inferred by cross-referencing scalp TCRbeta sequences with sorted blood CD4 and CD8 repertoires. TCRdb retrieved this table from immuneACCESS and kept in-frame rearrangements only. Not all clones are present; in checked studies, unresolved V genes account for under half, and no reason is known for the remainder. V and J calls and clone size are those listed in that table; D and trimming were worked out from the DNA. Here the sample has about 120,000 clones; more than 40% occur a single time. Under 20% of the sample goes to the ten largest clones.

Recombination joined TRBV11-1 with TRBJ2-7; a confident D gene designation cannot be given. The sequences come from CD8+ T cells sorted from blood, collected at week 0. The TCR was taken from a human donor with alopecia areata. The encoded CDR3 is CASSTEIHEQYF. The DNA sequence is TGTGCCAGCAGCACTGAGATCCACGAGCAGTACTTC.